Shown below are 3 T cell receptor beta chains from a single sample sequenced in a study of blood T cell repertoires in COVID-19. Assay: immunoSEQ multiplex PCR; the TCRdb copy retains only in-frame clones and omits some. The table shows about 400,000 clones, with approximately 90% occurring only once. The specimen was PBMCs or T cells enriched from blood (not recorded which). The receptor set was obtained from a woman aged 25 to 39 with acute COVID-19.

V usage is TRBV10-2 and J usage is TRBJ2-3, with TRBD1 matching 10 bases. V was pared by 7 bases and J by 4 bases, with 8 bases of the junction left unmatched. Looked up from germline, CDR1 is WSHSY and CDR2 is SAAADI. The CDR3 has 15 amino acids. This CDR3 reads CASTPGQGSSDTQYF. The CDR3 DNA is TGCGCCAGCACTCCGGGACAGGGGTCCTCAGATACGCAGTATTTT.

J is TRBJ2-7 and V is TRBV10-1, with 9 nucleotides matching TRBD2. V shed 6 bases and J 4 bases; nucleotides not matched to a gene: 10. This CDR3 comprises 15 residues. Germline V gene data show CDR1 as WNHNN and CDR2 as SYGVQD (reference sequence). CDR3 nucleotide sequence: TGCGCCAGCAGCCCTGTGACTAGCGGAGCTTACGAGCAGTACTTC. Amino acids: CASSPVTSGAYEQYF.

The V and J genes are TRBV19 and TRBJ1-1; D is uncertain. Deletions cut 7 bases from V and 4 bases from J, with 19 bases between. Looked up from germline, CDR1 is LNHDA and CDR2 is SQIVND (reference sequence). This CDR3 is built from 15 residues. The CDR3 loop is CASNWNGERGTEAFF. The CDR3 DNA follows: TGTGCCAGTAATTGGAACGGTGAACGCGGCACTGAAGCTTTCTTT.